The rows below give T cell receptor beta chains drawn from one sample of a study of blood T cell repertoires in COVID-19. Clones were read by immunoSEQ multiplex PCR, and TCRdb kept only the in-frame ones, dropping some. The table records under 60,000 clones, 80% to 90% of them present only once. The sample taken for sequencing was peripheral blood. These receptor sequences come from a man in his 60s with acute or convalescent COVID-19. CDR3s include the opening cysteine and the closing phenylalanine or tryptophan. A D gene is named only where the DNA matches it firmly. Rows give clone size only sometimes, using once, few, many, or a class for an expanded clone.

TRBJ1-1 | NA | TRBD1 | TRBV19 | CASSIRDRGRMNTEAFF | TGTGCCAGTAGTATCCGGGACAGGGGGCGCATGAACACTGAAGCTTTCTTT
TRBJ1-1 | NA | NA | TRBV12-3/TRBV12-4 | CASTLSLHTEAFF | TGTGCCAGCACCTTGAGTCTCCACACTGAAGCTTTCTTT
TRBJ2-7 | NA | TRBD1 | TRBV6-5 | CASIPSQGRREQYF | TGTGCCAGCATCCCCTCACAGGGGCGGAGGGAGCAGTACTTC
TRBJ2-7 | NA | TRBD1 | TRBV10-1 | CASSALGQGGSEQYF | TGCGCCAGCAGTGCCCTGGGACAGGGAGGGTCCGAGCAGTACTTC
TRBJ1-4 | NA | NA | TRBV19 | CASTADRWNEKLFF | TGTGCCAGTACCGCCGACAGGTGGAATGAAAAACTGTTTTTT
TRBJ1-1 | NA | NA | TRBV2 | CASSEALRTFFF | TGTGCCAGCAGTGAAGCGCTAAGAACTTTTTTCTTT
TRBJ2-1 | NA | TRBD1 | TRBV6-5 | CASTGAGGDLEQFF | TGTGCCAGCACAGGGGCAGGGGGTGACCTGGAGCAGTTCTTC
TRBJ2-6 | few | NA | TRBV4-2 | CASSQDPGAAGANVLTF | TGTGCCAGCAGCCAAGACCCAGGGGCTGCCGGGGCCAACGTCCTGACTTTC
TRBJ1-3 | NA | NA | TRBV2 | CASRRGSGNTIYF | TGTGCCAGCCGCAGGGGCTCTGGAAACACCATATATTTT
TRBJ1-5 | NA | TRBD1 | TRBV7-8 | CASSSRDRVSNQPQHF | TGTGCCAGCAGCTCCCGGGACAGGGTTAGCAATCAGCCCCAGCATTTT
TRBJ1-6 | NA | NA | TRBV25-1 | CASTRSNNSPLHF | TGTGCCAGCACCAGGTCGAATAATTCACCCCTCCACTTT
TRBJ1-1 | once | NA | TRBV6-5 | CASSYAFRFEAFF | TGTGCCAGCAGTTACGCTTTCAGGTTTGAAGCTTTCTTT
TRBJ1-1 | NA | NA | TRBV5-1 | CASSLGGETEAFF | TGCGCCAGCAGCTTAGGCGGAGAGACTGAAGCTTTCTTT
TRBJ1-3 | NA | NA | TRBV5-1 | CASSPQGMRNTIYF | TGCGCCAGCAGCCCTCAGGGAATGAGAAACACCATATATTTT
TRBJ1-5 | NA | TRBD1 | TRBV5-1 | CASSATGGQPQHF | TGCGCCAGCAGCGCTACAGGGGGCCAGCCCCAGCATTTT
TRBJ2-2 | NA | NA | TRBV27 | CASSFQGPNTGELFF | TGTGCCAGCAGTTTTCAGGGTCCGAACACCGGGGAGCTGTTTTTT
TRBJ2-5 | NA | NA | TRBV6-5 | CASGLKETQYF | TGTGCCAGCGGTTTAAAAGAGACCCAGTACTTC
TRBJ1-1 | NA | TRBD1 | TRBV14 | CASSHPGQLNTEAFF | TGTGCCAGCAGCCACCCGGGACAGCTGAACACTGAAGCTTTCTTT
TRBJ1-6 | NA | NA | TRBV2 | CASSEEGFGSPLHF | TGTGCCAGCAGTGAAGAGGGGTTCGGTTCACCCCTCCACTTT
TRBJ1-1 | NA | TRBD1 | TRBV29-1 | CSAMTGGLEAFF | TGCAGCGCCATGACAGGGGGCCTAGAAGCTTTCTTT
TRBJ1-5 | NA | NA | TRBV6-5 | CASSLYGQRDNQPQHF | TGTGCCAGCAGTTTGTATGGACAGAGAGACAATCAGCCCCAGCATTTT
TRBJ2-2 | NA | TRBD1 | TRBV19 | CASSKNRGNTGELFF | TGTGCCAGTAGTAAGAACAGGGGCAACACCGGGGAGCTGTTTTTT
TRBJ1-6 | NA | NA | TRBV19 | CASSIRRENSPLHF | TGTGCCAGTAGTATTCGGAGGGAAAATTCACCCCTCCACTTT
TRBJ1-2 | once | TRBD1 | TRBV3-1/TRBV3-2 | CASSFWDRDDYGYTF | TGTGCCAGCAGCTTCTGGGACAGGGATGACTATGGCTACACCTTC
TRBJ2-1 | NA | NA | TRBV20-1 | CSASLARSSYNEQFF | TGCAGTGCTAGTTTAGCGCGGAGCTCCTACAATGAGCAGTTCTTC
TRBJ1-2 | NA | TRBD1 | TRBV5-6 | CASSFGTGVYGYTF | TGTGCCAGCAGCTTCGGGACAGGTGTTTATGGCTACACCTTC
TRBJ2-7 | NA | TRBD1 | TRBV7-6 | CASRGDSYEQYF | TGTGCCAGCAGAGGGGACAGCTACGAGCAGTACTTC
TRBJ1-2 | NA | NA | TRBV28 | CASSFPLGWDYGYTF | TGTGCCAGCAGTTTCCCCCTCGGGTGGGACTATGGCTACACCTTC
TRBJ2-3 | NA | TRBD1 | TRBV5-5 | CASSLPGTGATDTQYF | TGTGCCAGCAGCCTGCCCGGGACAGGGGCTACAGATACGCAGTATTTT
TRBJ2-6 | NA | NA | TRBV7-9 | CASSPPSTGANVLTF | TGTGCCAGCAGCCCTCCTAGCACTGGGGCCAACGTCCTGACTTTC
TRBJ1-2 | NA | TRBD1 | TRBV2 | CASRGWTGDGYTF | TGTGCCAGCAGGGGATGGACAGGGGATGGCTACACCTTC
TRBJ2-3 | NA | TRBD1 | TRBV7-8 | CASSLVRGQGTDTQYF | TGTGCCAGCAGCTTAGTTAGGGGACAGGGAACAGATACGCAGTATTTT
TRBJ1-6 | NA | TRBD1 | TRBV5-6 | CASSYPGQGITPLHF | TGTGCCAGCAGCTACCCGGGACAGGGGATAACACCCCTCCACTTT
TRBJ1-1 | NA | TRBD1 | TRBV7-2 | CASSLRQGVIKAFF | TGTGCCAGCAGCTTAAGGCAGGGGGTGATAAAAGCTTTCTTT
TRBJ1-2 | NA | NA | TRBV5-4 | CASSLGGGQPYGYTF | TGTGCCAGCAGCTTGGGGGGCGGACAGCCCTATGGCTACACCTTC
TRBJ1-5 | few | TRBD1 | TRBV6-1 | CASSEEQGGQPQHF | TGTGCCAGCAGTGAAGAACAGGGGGGACAGCCCCAGCATTTT
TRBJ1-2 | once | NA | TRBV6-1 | CASSESLSYGYTF | TGTGCCAGCAGTGAGAGTCTCTCCTATGGCTACACCTTC
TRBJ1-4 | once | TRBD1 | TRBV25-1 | CASSNSGGSEKLFF | TGTGCCAGCAGTAATTCAGGGGGGAGTGAAAAACTGTTTTTT
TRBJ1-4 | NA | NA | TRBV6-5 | CASRVTGKSNEKLFF | TGTGCCAGCAGGGTTACAGGGAAGTCTAATGAAAAACTGTTTTTT
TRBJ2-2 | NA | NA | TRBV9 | CASSGDLTSLRGTGELFF | TGTGCCAGCAGCGGAGACCTGACGAGTCTAAGGGGCACCGGGGAGCTGTTTTTT
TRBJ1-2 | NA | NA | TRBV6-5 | CASRDIQESGYTF | TGTGCCAGCAGAGATATTCAAGAGTCCGGCTACACCTTC
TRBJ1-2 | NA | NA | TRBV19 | CASSNRPPTYGYTF | TGTGCCAGTAGTAACAGGCCCCCAACCTATGGCTACACCTTC
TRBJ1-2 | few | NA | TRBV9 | CASSVDVSYGYTF | TGTGCCAGCAGCGTAGACGTCAGCTATGGCTACACCTTC
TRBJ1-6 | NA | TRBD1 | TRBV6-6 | CASLGTGNSPLHF | TGTGCCAGCTTAGGGACAGGGAATTCACCCCTCCACTTT
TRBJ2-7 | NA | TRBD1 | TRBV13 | CASSFGQGQRYEQYF | TGTGCCAGCAGCTTTGGACAGGGACAACGCTACGAGCAGTACTTC
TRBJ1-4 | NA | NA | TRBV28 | CASRRSPGEKLFF | TGTGCCAGCAGGAGAAGTCCGGGTGAAAAACTGTTTTTT
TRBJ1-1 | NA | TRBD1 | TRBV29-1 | CSVGQGAGTEAFF | TGCAGCGTTGGGCAGGGGGCGGGAACTGAAGCTTTCTTT
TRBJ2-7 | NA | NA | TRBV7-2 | CASSPRGGDWSYEQYF | TGTGCCAGCAGTCCAAGGGGGGGGGATTGGTCCTACGAGCAGTACTTC
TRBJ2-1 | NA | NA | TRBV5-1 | CASSPQDRYNEQFF | TGCGCCAGCAGCCCTCAAGACAGGTACAATGAGCAGTTCTTC
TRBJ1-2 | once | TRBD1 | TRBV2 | CASRDRGDGYTF | TGTGCCAGCAGGGACAGGGGAGATGGCTACACCTTC
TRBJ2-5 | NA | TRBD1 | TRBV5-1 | CASSFGTGASQETQYF | TGCGCCAGCAGCTTTGGGACAGGTGCCTCCCAAGAGACCCAGTACTTC
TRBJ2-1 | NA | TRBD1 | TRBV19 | CASTDEGQGLVF | TGTGCCAGTACCGATGAGGGACAGGGCCTAGTCTTC
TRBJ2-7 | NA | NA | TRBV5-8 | CASSLGQKYEQYF | TGTGCCAGCAGCTTGGGTCAGAAATACGAGCAGTACTTC
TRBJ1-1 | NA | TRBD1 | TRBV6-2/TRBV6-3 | CASSRQGTEAFF | TGTGCCAGCAGCCGACAGGGGACTGAAGCTTTCTTT
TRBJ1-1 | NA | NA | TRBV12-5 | CASGLFSSTEAFF | TGTGCTAGTGGTTTGTTTTCCAGTACTGAAGCTTTCTTT